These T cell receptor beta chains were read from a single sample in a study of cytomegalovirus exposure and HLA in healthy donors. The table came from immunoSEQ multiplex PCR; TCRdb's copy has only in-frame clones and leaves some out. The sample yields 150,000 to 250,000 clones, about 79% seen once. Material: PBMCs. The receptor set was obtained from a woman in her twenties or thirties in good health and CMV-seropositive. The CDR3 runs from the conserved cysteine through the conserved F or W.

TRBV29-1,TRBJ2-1,CSVEDQGGKAYNEQFF
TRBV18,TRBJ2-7,CASSPLPRADGEQYF
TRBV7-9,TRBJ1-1,CASSSTLGTGASKAFF
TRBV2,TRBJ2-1,CASSENEEGNNEQFF
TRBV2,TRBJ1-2,CASSDRNYGYTF
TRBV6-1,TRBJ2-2,CASSGWTINTGELFF
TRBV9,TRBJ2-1,CASSVGAEIYNEQFF
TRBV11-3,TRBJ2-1,CASSFTSGRNEQFF
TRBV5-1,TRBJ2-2,CASKDSDTGELFF
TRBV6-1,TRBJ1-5,CASSESFVGQPQHF
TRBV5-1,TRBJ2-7,CASGQRGSYEQYF
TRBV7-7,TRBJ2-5,CASSQESTSVETQYF
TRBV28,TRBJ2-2,CASRGGWDTGELFF
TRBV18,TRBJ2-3,CASSPDSSPDTQYF
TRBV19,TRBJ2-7,CASSVPPGQWPYEQYF
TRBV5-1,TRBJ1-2,CASSFGQRDYGYTF
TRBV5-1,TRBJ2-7,CASSLGDSSEHGEQYF
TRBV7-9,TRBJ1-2,CASSSESGYYGYTF
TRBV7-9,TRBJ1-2,CASSRDRIYGYTF
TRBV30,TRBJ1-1,CAWSVRTGRNTEAFF
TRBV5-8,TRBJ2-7,CASSPEGVSYEQYF
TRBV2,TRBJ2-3,CASTSYSSTDTQYF
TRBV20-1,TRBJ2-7,CSAKQNYEQYF
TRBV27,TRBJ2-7,CASRAGTSGTTYEQYF
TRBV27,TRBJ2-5,CATGLFGAAQYF
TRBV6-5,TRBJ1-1,CASSYSIYQGTEAFF
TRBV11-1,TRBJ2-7,CASSHRDSSYEQYF
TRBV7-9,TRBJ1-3,CASSQGTNPGNTIYF
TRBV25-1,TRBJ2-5,CASSPGQGYQETQYF
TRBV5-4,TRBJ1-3,CASSLAYGNTIYF
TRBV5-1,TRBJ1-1,CASSFGQTNTEAFF
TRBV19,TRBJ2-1,CASSLNGGTGLNEQFF